The 30 T cell receptor beta chains listed next were all sequenced from one sample in a study of cytomegalovirus exposure and HLA in healthy donors. Use of 60 Vbeta and 13 Jbeta primers characterized the PCR. Libraries were prepared by immunoSEQ multiplex PCR; TCRdb keeps only in-frame clonotypes and omits some of them. The sample has 90,000 or so clones; around 80% are singletons. The sequenced material came from PBMCs. These receptors were taken from a middle-aged man in good health and CMV-seropositive.

V is TRBV4-1 and J is TRBJ2-1; D is undetermined. This CDR3 region has 14 residues. Germline V gives CDR1 MGHRA, CDR2 YSYEKL. V was pared by 2 bases and J by 5 bases, with 10 bases between. CDR3 coding DNA: TGCGCCAGCAGCCAACCACTAATTGACAATGAGCAGTTCTTC. This sequence encodes CASSQPLIDNEQFF.

This chain joins TRBV6-6 and TRBJ2-7; 10 nucleotides agree with TRBD1. The CDR3 contains 14 residues. After removal of 2 bases from V and 5 bases from J, the junction contained 3 bases not matched to a gene. Germline assignment: CDR1 MNHNY and CDR2 SVGAGI (reference sequence). This CDR3 is CASSYRDRGHEQYF. The CDR3 DNA is TGTGCCAGCAGTTACAGGGACAGGGGCCACGAGCAGTACTTC.

The chain joins TRBV2 to TRBJ1-1; no firm D call. Deletions cut 6 bases from V and 3 bases from J, with 17 bases between. CDR1 SNHLY and CDR2 FYNNEI come from the germline V gene. CDR3 length: 15 amino acids. The chain's CDR3 is CASSPEVYVDTEAFF. CDR3 sequence (DNA): TGTGCCAGCAGCCCTGAGGTGTATGTCGACACTGAAGCTTTCTTT.

The chain links TRBV6-6 to TRBJ2-5, with TRBD1 as a possible D gene (5 bases). The CDR3 is 16 residues long. Looked up from germline, CDR1 is MNHNY and CDR2 is SVGAGI (reference sequence). The V end was cut by 2 bases, the J end by 3 bases, with 16 bases between. CDR3 nucleotides: TGTGCCAGCAGTTACGGCTGGACAATTGGGAAAGAGACCCAGTACTTC. Protein: CASSYGWTIGKETQYF.

The rearrangement joins TRBV7-2 to TRBJ2-7; D not resolved. From germline, CDR1 is SGHTA and CDR2 FQGNSA. Trimming took off 3 bases at V and 2 bases at J, with 8 bases between the two ends. The CDR3 is 13 residues long. DNA of the CDR3: TGTGCCAGCAGCTTTGCGTCCACCTACGAGCAGTACTTC. As protein: CASSFASTYEQYF.

The genes are TRBV5-4 and TRBJ1-1, with D perhaps matching TRBD1 (6 bases). The CDR3 sequence is 14 residues long. Germline V gene lookup returns CDR1 SGHNT and CDR2 YYREEE (reference sequence). Trimming left V 7 bases short and J 7 bases short, with 20 bases between. The CDR3 sequence: CASYRLWGQNEAFF. DNA of the CDR3: TGTGCCAGCTACAGGTTATGGGGACAAAATGAAGCTTTCTTT.

This CDR3 is CASSPPTSGSLDGELFF. As DNA, the CDR3 is TGTGCCAGCTCACCGCCCACTAGCGGGAGTTTGGACGGGGAGCTGTTTTTT. The gene calls are TRBV18 and TRBJ2-2; TRBD2 aligns across 11 bases. Germline lookup yields CDR1 KGHSH and CDR2 LQKENI. The CDR3 runs 17 residues. Trimming cost V 3 bases and J 7 bases; bases outside gene matches: 10.

CDR3 protein: CASSLWAGGYEQYF. The CDR3 DNA is TGTGCCAGCAGCTTGTGGGCGGGAGGTTACGAGCAGTACTTC. The V gene is TRBV7-2, the J gene TRBJ2-5; 8 bases match TRBD2. The J call may be mistaken, given a closer DNA end match to TRBJ2-7. CDR3 size: 14 residues. Germline CDR1 is SGHTA and CDR2 is FQGNSA.

V gene TRBV6-5 combines with J gene TRBJ2-7; a possible D gene is TRBD2 (5 bases). V was clipped by 4 bases and J by 4 bases, with 11 bases between them. Per germline, CDR1 MNHEY and CDR2 SVGAGI. This CDR3 comprises 13 residues. CDR3 nucleotides: TGTGCCAGCAGTTCTAGCTTCGGTTACGAGCAGTACTTC. It translates to CASSSSFGYEQYF.

This clone is a singleton in its sample. V is TRBV19 and J is TRBJ2-5; D is perhaps TRBD1 (5 bases). The closer fit of TRBJ2-7 to the DNA end suggests the J call may be wrong. The CDR3 covers 14 residues. The germline V gene encodes CDR1 LNHDA and CDR2 SQIVND (reference sequence). The CDR3 DNA reads as TGTGCCAGTAGTATAAATGGGGCAACCGACGAGCAGTACTTC. This translates into CASSINGATDEQYF.

In this sample, this clone turned up a few times. The rearrangement joins TRBV30 to TRBJ1-1; the D is unclear. The CDR3 length is 15 residues. V was shortened by 1 base and J by 5 bases, with 17 bases between the two germline ends. CDR1 and CDR2 (germline): GTSNPN, SVGIG (reference sequence). The CDR3, as DNA: TGTGCCTGGAGTGACTCCGGGTCTCGATGGACTGAAGCTTTCTTT. Residues: CAWSDSGSRWTEAFF. Looking up the rest from reference TRBV30 and TRBJ1-1 gives the full variable domain: SQTIHQWPATLVQPVGSPLSLECTVEGTSNPNLYWYRQAAGRGLQLLFYSVGIGQISSEVPQNLSASRPQDRQFILSSKKLLLSDSGFYLCAWSDSGSRWTEAFFGQGTRLTVV.

The V gene is TRBV30, the J gene TRBJ2-5, with 7 bases that match TRBD1. The CDR3 is made up of 13 amino acids. CDR1 and CDR2 from the germline V gene are GTSNPN and SVGIG (reference sequence). After removal of 0 bases from V and 5 bases from J, the junction contained 3 bases not matched to a gene. The CDR3 sequence is CAWSVTGVETQYF. The CDR3 region has the DNA TGTGCCTGGAGTGTAACAGGGGTCGAGACCCAGTACTTC. Supplemented by reference TRBV30 and TRBJ2-5, the full variable domain reads SQTIHQWPATLVQPVGSPLSLECTVEGTSNPNLYWYRQAAGRGLQLLFYSVGIGQISSEVPQNLSASRPQDRQFILSSKKLLLSDSGFYLCAWSVTGVETQYFGPGTRLLVL.

V usage is TRBV5-1 and J usage is TRBJ2-7, with 14 nucleotides matching TRBD2. Germline V lookup: CDR1 SGHRS, CDR2 YFSETQ. V gave up 3 bases and J gave up 4 bases; unmatched junction bases: 3. CDR3 length: 15 residues. The CDR3 sequence is CASSSRLAGGYEQYF. The CDR3 DNA is TGCGCCAGCAGCTCCCGACTAGCGGGAGGGTACGAGCAGTACTTC.

This rearrangement joins TRBV14 to TRBJ2-4; perhaps TRBD2 as D (7 bases). Per the germline V gene, CDR1 is SGHDN and CDR2 is FVKESK. CDR3 size: 13 residues. V was pared by 1 base and J by 13 bases, with 14 bases between. The CDR3 bases are TGTGCCAGCAGCCAAGTCGACGGGGGGCCCCAGTACTTC. It codes for CASSQVDGGPQYF.

This clone has only one observation. The DNA for the CDR3 is TGTGCCAGCAGCTTGTACACCTACGAGCAGTACTTC. Its protein product is CASSLYTYEQYF. The V call is TRBV5-8, the J call TRBJ2-7; no firm D call. Germline V lookup: CDR1 SGHTS, CDR2 YDEGEE. The CDR3 loop spans 12 amino acids. The V and J ends lost 1 base and 2 bases respectively, with 4 bases between them.

The genes are TRBV5-5 and TRBJ2-3; the match to TRBD2 covers 7 bases. V dropped 3 bases and J dropped 2; count of bases not matched to a gene: 6. In germline, CDR1 is SGHKS, CDR2 YYEKEE (reference sequence). The CDR3 covers 15 residues. The CDR3 nucleotides are TGTGCCAGCAGCTGGGAGGGGAGGGACACAGATACGCAGTATTTT. Translation: CASSWEGRDTDTQYF.

The V gene is TRBV11-3, the J gene TRBJ2-3; D unclear. This CDR3 spans 14 amino acids. The germline gives CDR1 SGHNT, CDR2 YENEEA. With 3 bases removed from V and 2 bases from J, the gap between germline ends came to 9 bases. The CDR3 nucleotides read TGTGCCAGCAGCTTCCGACTTTCCACAGATACGCAGTATTTT. Translating gives CASSFRLSTDTQYF.

In this sample, this clone turned up a few times. The rearrangement links TRBV29-1 to TRBJ2-2; TRBD1 matches at 9 bases. Trimming removed 7 bases from V and 1 base from J; junction bases left unmatched: 4. Looked up from germline, CDR1 is SQVTM and CDR2 is ANQGSEA. The CDR3 extends over 14 amino acids. CDR3 sequence: CSAMDRGNTGELFF. CDR3 in DNA: TGCAGCGCCATGGACAGGGGGAACACCGGGGAGCTGTTTTTT.

The CDR3 sequence is CASSPQGGGTDTQYF. In nucleotides, the CDR3 is TGTGCCAGCTCACCGCAGGGTGGAGGCACAGATACGCAGTATTTT. The J gene is TRBJ2-3, the V gene TRBV18; D possibly corresponds to TRBD1 (5 bases). The CDR3 is made up of 15 amino acids. The ends were cut back, 3 bases at V and 1 base at J, with 11 bases in the middle. CDR1 and CDR2 from the germline V gene are KGHSH and LQKENI.

The chain carries TRBV6-5 and TRBJ2-6, with D perhaps TRBD1 (6 bases). The CDR3 is 16 residues long. V shed 2 bases and J shed 2 bases, with 10 bases lying between them. Germline V lookup: CDR1 MNHEY, CDR2 SVGAGI. The CDR3 loop is CASSYDQGTGANVLTF. The CDR3 bases are TGTGCCAGCAGTTACGACCAGGGGACTGGGGCCAACGTCCTGACTTTC.

The chain has TRBV19 and TRBJ2-4, with 8 bases that match TRBD1. The CDR3 runs to 14 residues. V trimming: 5 bases; J trimming: 7 bases; junction bases outside the gene matches: 7. From germline, CDR1 is LNHDA and CDR2 SQIVND (reference sequence). CDR3 loop: CASSEDRAVNIQYF. The CDR3 coding sequence is TGTGCCAGTAGTGAGGACAGGGCGGTCAACATTCAGTACTTC.

The rearrangement links TRBV5-4 to TRBJ2-7; 14 bases map to TRBD2. This CDR3 spans 16 amino acids. CDR1 is SGHNT, CDR2 YYREEE, per germline (reference sequence). J gave up 7 bases and V 4 bases, and 10 bases lay outside the gene matches. Here the CDR3 DNA reads TGTGCCAGCAGCCGCGGGACTAGCGGGAGATCTAGTGAGCAGTACTTC. Translated, it gives CASSRGTSGRSSEQYF.

This sequence joins TRBV11-3 and TRBJ2-3; 7 positions agree with TRBD2. J gave up 2 bases and V 5 bases, and 4 bases lay outside the gene matches. CDR1 and CDR2 from the germline V gene are SGHNT and YENEEA. The CDR3 sequence is 14 residues long. The CDR3 spells CASSPGRYTDTQYF. Here the CDR3 DNA reads TGTGCCAGCAGCCCCGGGAGGTACACAGATACGCAGTATTTT.

The chain has TRBV7-8 and TRBJ2-5; 9 nucleotides match TRBD2. Germline trimming cut 5 bases from V and 5 bases from J; bases unmatched to any gene: 9. The CDR3 is 15 residues long. CDR1 is SGHVS and CDR2 is FQNEAQ in the germline V gene. In DNA form, the CDR3 reads TGTGCCAGCAGCGCGCGTAGCGGGAGCTGGGAGACCCAGTACTTC. It specifies CASSARSGSWETQYF.

The V gene is TRBV20-1, the J gene TRBJ2-3; D is perhaps TRBD1 (5 bases). The CDR3 is made up of 11 amino acids. The germline gives CDR1 DFQATT, CDR2 SNEGSKA (reference sequence). V gave up 6 bases and J gave up 5 bases, with 9 bases separating them. The CDR3 nucleotides read TGCAGTGCAGTCGACAGAGATACGCAGTATTTT. As protein: CSAVDRDTQYF.

This chain links TRBV19 with TRBJ1-2; 12 bases line up with TRBD1. Germline trimming cut 6 bases from V and 2 bases from J; bases unmatched to any gene: 13. Germline V lookup: CDR1 LNHDA, CDR2 SQIVND (reference sequence). The CDR3 spans 18 residues. CDR3 bases: TGTGCCAGTAGCATTATCCCGGGACAGGGGGCGAGGAACTATGGCTACACCTTC. Amino acids: CASSIIPGQGARNYGYTF.

V usage is TRBV12-5 and J usage is TRBJ1-2; 10 bases are shared with TRBD1. The CDR3 runs 23 residues. Unmatched junction bases numbered 29, after V lost 4 bases and J lost 3 bases. Germline CDR1 reads LGHNT; CDR2 reads FRNRAP. The CDR3 sequence is CASGWTGTGTGVSGKLTYYGYTF. The CDR3, as DNA: TGTGCTAGTGGTTGGACCGGAACCGGGACAGGGGTCAGCGGCAAATTAACCTACTATGGCTACACCTTC.

V and J are TRBV29-1 and TRBJ2-1; TRBD2 matches 11 bases. Germline V gene lookup returns CDR1 SQVTM and CDR2 ANQGSEA. The CDR3 spans 14 residues. After removal of 2 bases from V and 7 bases from J, the junction contained 4 bases not matched to a gene. This CDR3 is CSVEQTSGRNEQFF. The CDR3 coding sequence is TGCAGCGTTGAACAAACTAGCGGGAGAAATGAGCAGTTCTTC.

J is TRBJ2-1 and V is TRBV5-1; TRBD2 matches at 8 bases. The V and J ends lost 5 bases and 6 bases, in that order; junction bases with no gene match: 4. The CDR3 spans 13 residues. Looked up from germline, CDR1 is SGHRS and CDR2 is YFSETQ. The CDR3 DNA follows: TGCGCCAGCAGTACGGGAGGGCCCAATGAGCAGTTCTTC. The encoded protein is CASSTGGPNEQFF.

The rearrangement links TRBV5-4 to TRBJ1-1; 8 nucleotides agree with TRBD1. The germline V gene encodes CDR1 SGHNT and CDR2 YYREEE (reference sequence). V shed 8 bases and J 8 bases; nucleotides not matched to a gene: 8. This CDR3 has 12 amino acids. The CDR3 nucleotides read TGTGCCAGTTGGACAGGGAGAGGGGAAGCTTTCTTT. It is translated as CASWTGRGEAFF.